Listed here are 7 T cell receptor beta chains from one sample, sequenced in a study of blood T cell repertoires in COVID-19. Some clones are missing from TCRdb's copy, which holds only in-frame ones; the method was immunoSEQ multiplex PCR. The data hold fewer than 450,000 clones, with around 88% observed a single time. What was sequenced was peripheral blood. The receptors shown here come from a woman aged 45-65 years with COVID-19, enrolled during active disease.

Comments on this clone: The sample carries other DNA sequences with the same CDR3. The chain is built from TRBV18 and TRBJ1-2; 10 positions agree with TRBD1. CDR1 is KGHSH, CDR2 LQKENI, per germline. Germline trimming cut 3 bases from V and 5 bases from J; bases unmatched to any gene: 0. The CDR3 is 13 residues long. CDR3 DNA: TGTGCCAGCTCACCGGGACAGGGGTATGGCTACACCTTC. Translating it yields CASSPGQGYGYTF.

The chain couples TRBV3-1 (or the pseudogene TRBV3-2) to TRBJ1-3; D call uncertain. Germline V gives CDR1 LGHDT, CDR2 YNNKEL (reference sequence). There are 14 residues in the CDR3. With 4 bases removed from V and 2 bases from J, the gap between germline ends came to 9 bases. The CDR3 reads CASSLDPAGNTIYF. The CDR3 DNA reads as TGTGCCAGCAGCCTTGATCCAGCTGGAAACACCATATATTTT.

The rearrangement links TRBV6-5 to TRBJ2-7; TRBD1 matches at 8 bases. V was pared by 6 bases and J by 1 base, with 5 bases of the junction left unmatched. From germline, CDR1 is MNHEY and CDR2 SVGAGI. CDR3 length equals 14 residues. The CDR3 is CASSRDRPSYEQYF. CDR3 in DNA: TGTGCCAGCAGCCGGGACAGGCCTTCCTACGAGCAGTACTTC.

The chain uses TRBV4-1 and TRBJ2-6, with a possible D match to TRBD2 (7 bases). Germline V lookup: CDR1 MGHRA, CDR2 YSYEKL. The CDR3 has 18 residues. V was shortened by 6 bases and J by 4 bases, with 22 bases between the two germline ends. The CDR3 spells CASSTFSGGSLGANVLTF. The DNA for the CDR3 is TGCGCCAGCAGTACTTTTTCGGGGGGCTCTTTAGGGGCCAACGTCCTGACTTTC.

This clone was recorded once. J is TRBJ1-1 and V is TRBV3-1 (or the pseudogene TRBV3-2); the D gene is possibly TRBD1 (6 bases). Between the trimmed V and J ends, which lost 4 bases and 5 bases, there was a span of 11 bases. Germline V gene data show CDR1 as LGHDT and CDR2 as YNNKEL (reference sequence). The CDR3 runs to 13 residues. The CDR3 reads CASSLGGDTEAFF. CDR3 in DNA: TGTGCCAGCAGCCTAGGGGGGGATACTGAAGCTTTCTTT.

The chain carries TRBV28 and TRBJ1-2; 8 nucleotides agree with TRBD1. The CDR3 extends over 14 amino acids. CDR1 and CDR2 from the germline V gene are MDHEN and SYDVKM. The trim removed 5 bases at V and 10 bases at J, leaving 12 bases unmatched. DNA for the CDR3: TGTGCCAGCAGTCCCCCAGGGGGCGAGGGAGACTACACCTTC. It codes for CASSPPGGEGDYTF.

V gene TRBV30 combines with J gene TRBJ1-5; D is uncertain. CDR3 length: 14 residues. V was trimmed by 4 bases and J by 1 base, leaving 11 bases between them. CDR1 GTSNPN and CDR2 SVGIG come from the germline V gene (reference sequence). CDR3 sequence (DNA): TGTGCCTGGACGGGTACCCTCAGCAATCAGCCCCAGCATTTT. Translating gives CAWTGTLSNQPQHF.